This T cell receptor beta chain was found in a study of T cells after yellow fever vaccination. TCRdb reprocessed the 5' RACE reads with MiXCR, giving one entry per CDR3 protein. The top ten hold around 3.3% of the sample, which has hundreds of thousands of distinct CDR3 sequences, around 10% seen once. The CDR3 contains 18 residues. Germline CDR1 LGHDT, CDR2 YNNKEL (reference sequence). V was clipped by 0 bases and J by 5 bases; unmatched bases: 11. This receptor was obtained from a man younger than 35 who received the YFV17D yellow fever vaccine. The sequenced sample was CD4+ T cells sorted from PBMCs, obtained 5 days after the yellow fever booster vaccination. The chain carries TRBV3-1 and TRBJ2-2, with 8 nucleotides matching TRBD2. The CDR3, as DNA: TGTGCCAGCAGCCAAGATTTGCCGGGGGGGCCGAGTACCGGGGAGCTGTTTTTT. This gives the protein CASSQDLPGGPSTGELFF.